This passage covers 19 T cell receptor beta chains from one sample sequenced in a study of T cells in localized non-small cell lung cancer. This table comes from immunoSEQ multiplex PCR, and its TCRdb copy is limited to in-frame clones, with some not included. This table holds about 2,200 clones, about a fifth found once. This material consisted of normal lung tissue next to the tumor, taken before any cancer treatment. The receptors shown here come from a man between 40 and 70 years old with stage I squamous cell lung carcinoma.

J is TRBJ1-2 and V is TRBV18, with TRBD1 matching over 7 bases. CDR3 length: 13 residues. V lost 6 bases to trimming and J lost 4 bases; unmatched junction nucleotides: 5. Germline V gene sequence: CDR1 KGHSH, CDR2 LQKENI. In DNA form, the CDR3 reads TGTGCCAGCTCTCAGGGACAGTCCTATGGCTACACCTTC. Its translation: CASSQGQSYGYTF.

The V gene is TRBV28, the J gene TRBJ2-7; TRBD1 matches 9 bases. V shed 5 bases, J shed 7 bases, and the junction held 6 bases outside the gene matches. Germline V gives CDR1 MDHEN, CDR2 SYDVKM. The CDR3 contains 13 residues. The CDR3 nucleotides read TGTGCCAGCAGTCCCAACAGGGGGCGAGAGCAGTACTTC. Its protein product is CASSPNRGREQYF.

The chain recombines TRBV11-3 with TRBJ2-7; D may be TRBD2 (6 bases). Germline CDR1 reads SGHNT; CDR2 reads YENEEA. Trimming took off 1 base at V and 2 bases at J, with 12 bases between the two ends. The CDR3 runs 15 residues. The CDR3 region has the DNA TGTGCCAGCAGCTTAGTACCGGGAGAAACCTACGAGCAGTACTTC. It translates to CASSLVPGETYEQYF.

The rearrangement uses TRBV18 and TRBJ1-5; D is undetermined. There are 13 residues in the CDR3. The V gene's germline CDR1 is KGHSH and CDR2 LQKENI. V shed 2 bases and J shed 4 bases, with 6 bases lying between them. The CDR3 DNA reads TGTGCCAGCTCACCAACCAATAATCAGCCCCAGCATTTT. Amino acids: CASSPTNNQPQHF.

In DNA form, the CDR3 reads TGTGCCAGCAGACCGACAGACTTGAACACCGGGGAGCTGTTTTTT. Translation: CASRPTDLNTGELFF. The V call is TRBV28, the J call TRBJ2-2; maybe TRBD1 (5 bases). Trimming left V 6 bases short and J 1 base short, with 12 bases between. Per the germline V gene, CDR1 is MDHEN and CDR2 is SYDVKM. This CDR3 is built from 15 residues.

The table lists this clone with a few counts. V usage is TRBV19 and J usage is TRBJ2-7; the D call may be TRBD1 or TRBD2 (6 bases each). Germline values: CDR1 LNHDA, CDR2 SQIVND (reference sequence). The CDR3 has 14 residues. Trimming removed 6 bases at V and 2 bases at J, with 14 bases between. The CDR3: CASSLRGRTYEQYF. The CDR3 nucleotides read TGTGCCAGTAGCTTAAGGGGGAGGACCTACGAGCAGTACTTC.

This clone was seen only a few times. The chain employs TRBV11-3 and TRBJ2-2, with 9 bases aligning to TRBD2. The length of the CDR3 is 19 residues. With V trimmed by 1 base and J by 2 bases, 11 bases remained unmatched. Germline V gene sequence: CDR1 SGHNT, CDR2 YENEEA. The chain's CDR3 is CASSLVHRASGTNTGELFF. For the CDR3, the DNA is TGTGCCAGCAGCTTAGTCCACAGGGCTAGCGGGACAAACACCGGGGAGCTGTTTTTT. The full variable domain, rest sourced from reference TRBV11-3 and TRBJ2-2, is EAGVVQSPRYKIIEKKQPVAFWCNPISGHNTLYWYLQNLGQGPELLIRYENEEAVDDSQLPKDRFSAERLKGVDSTLKIQPAELGDSAVYLCASSLVHRASGTNTGELFFGEGSRLTVL.

The chain employs TRBV14 and TRBJ1-1; D not resolved. The CDR3 spans 15 residues. V lost 0 bases and J 4 bases, leaving 12 bases between the germline ends. CDR1 is SGHDN and CDR2 is FVKESK in the germline V gene. The CDR3 is CASSQDGPHFTEAFF. For the CDR3, the DNA is TGTGCCAGCAGCCAAGATGGCCCCCACTTCACTGAAGCTTTCTTT.

Within the sample, this clone is medium-sized (0.01 to 0.1%). The chain couples TRBV28 to TRBJ2-3; a possible D gene is TRBD1 (5 bases). The CDR3 is 14 amino acids. The V gene lost 3 bases and the J gene lost 1 base, with 8 bases spanning the gap. Germline CDR1 MDHEN, CDR2 SYDVKM. The CDR3, as DNA: TGTGCCAGCAGTTTCCTACAGGGCACAGATACGCAGTATTTT. Translating it yields CASSFLQGTDTQYF. The full variable domain, rest sourced from reference TRBV28 and TRBJ2-3, is DVKVTQSSRYLVKRTGEKVFLECVQDMDHENMFWYRQDPGLGLRLIYFSYDVKMKEKGDIPEGYSVSREKKERFSLILESASTNQTSMYLCASSFLQGTDTQYFGPGTRLTVL.

This clone was found a few times. The V gene is TRBV10-2, the J gene TRBJ2-1; possibly TRBD2 for D (7 bases). Germline V CDR1 and CDR2: WSHSY, SAAADI. The V gene lost 3 bases and the J gene lost 14 bases, with 20 bases spanning the gap. CDR3 length equals 14 residues. The CDR3: CASSEYREGGVEFF. The CDR3 DNA sequence: TGCGCCAGCAGTGAATACAGGGAGGGGGGTGTGGAGTTCTTC.

This clone is classed as medium-sized (0.01 to 0.1%). The rearrangement joins TRBV9 to TRBJ2-5; the match to TRBD1 covers 7 bases. With V trimmed by 6 bases and J by 0 bases, 8 bases remained unmatched. The CDR3 runs 15 residues. CDR1 is SGDLS, CDR2 YYNGEE, per germline. CDR3 DNA sequence: TGTGCCAGCACACGGGACAGTAGTAACCAAGAGACCCAGTACTTC. It specifies CASTRDSSNQETQYF.

This clone was seen a few times. V is TRBV9 and J is TRBJ2-3; no firm D call. Germline V gene data show CDR1 as SGDLS and CDR2 as YYNGEE. With 0 bases removed from V and 4 bases from J, the gap between germline ends came to 6 bases. The CDR3 is made up of 13 amino acids. The DNA of the CDR3 is TGTGCCAGCAGCGTAGACGTGGCAGATACGCAGTATTTT. Translation: CASSVDVADTQYF.

This chain joins TRBV5-1 and TRBJ1-2; 8 bases are a match to TRBD1. The CDR3 runs 14 residues. The V gene end was trimmed by 0 bases and the J gene end by 3 bases; junction bases not matched to a gene: 1. Per the germline V gene, CDR1 is SGHRS and CDR2 is YFSETQ. In nucleotides, the CDR3 is TGCGCCAGCAGCTTGGCAGGGGGCGACTATGGCTACACCTTC. This codes for CASSLAGGDYGYTF.

The chain carries TRBV6-8 and TRBJ2-7, with 11 nucleotides matching TRBD2. The CDR3 is 16 amino acids. CDR1 and CDR2 (germline): MNHGY, SAAAGT. V lost 6 bases, J lost 3 bases, and 10 bases stayed unmatched. The CDR3 reads CASRGTSGPIDYEQYF. The CDR3 DNA follows: TGTGCCAGCAGGGGGACTAGCGGTCCCATCGACTACGAGCAGTACTTC.

The rearrangement links TRBV4-1 to TRBJ1-4; D perhaps matches TRBD1 (5 bases). Germline CDR1 MGHRA, CDR2 YSYEKL. With 1 base removed from V and 11 bases from J, the gap between germline ends came to 17 bases. The CDR3 sequence is 15 residues long. The CDR3 loop reads CASSQARDPEGKLFF. CDR3 DNA: TGCGCCAGCAGCCAAGCCCGGGACCCTGAAGGGAAACTGTTTTTT.

V usage is TRBV28 and J usage is TRBJ2-2; D call uncertain. Deletions cut 1 base from V and 6 bases from J, with 6 bases between. CDR3 length: 13 amino acids. The germline V gene encodes CDR1 MDHEN and CDR2 SYDVKM. The DNA of the CDR3 is TGTGCCAGCAGTTTATATCAGGCCGGGGAGCTGTTTTTT. This codes for CASSLYQAGELFF.

This clone was found a few times. This sequence joins TRBV28 and TRBJ2-7; no definite D call. The CDR3 covers 12 residues. Germline V gene data show CDR1 as MDHEN and CDR2 as SYDVKM. V lost 2 bases to trimming and J lost 3 bases, with 5 bases between them. CDR3: CASSLEHYEQYF. The CDR3 region has the DNA TGTGCCAGCAGTTTAGAACACTACGAGCAGTACTTC.

A few counts support this clone. V is TRBV6-8 and J is TRBJ2-7; 9 bases map to TRBD1. Per germline, CDR1 MNHGY and CDR2 SAAAGT. V dropped 2 bases and J dropped 6; count of bases not matched to a gene: 11. CDR3 length: 16 residues. DNA of the CDR3: TGTGCCAGCAGTTACGAAGCACAGGGGGCGGTGGGCGAGCAGTACTTC. Translated, it gives CASSYEAQGAVGEQYF.

This clone was counted only a few times. This chain connects TRBV30 to TRBJ2-7; D gene uncertain. CDR1 and CDR2 (germline): GTSNPN, SVGIG (reference sequence). This CDR3 region has 16 residues. Trimming pared 2 bases from V and 7 bases from J, leaving 24 bases between. The CDR3 bases are TGTGCCTGGAGTAAGTCAAGAGTCCGCCCCCCAGGAGAGCAGTACTTC. Translation: CAWSKSRVRPPGEQYF.